Listed here are 29 T cell receptor beta chains from one sample, sequenced in a study of beta chain features in type 1 diabetes. Notes on the study in general: Researchers report that Type 1 diabetes patients had moderately but significantly shorter TCRB CDR3s across all four CD4+ subsets.

The entirety of the isolated RNA underwent reverse transcription, so expressed TCRB transcripts were sequenced. Libraries were prepared by immunoSEQ multiplex PCR; TCRdb keeps only in-frame clonotypes and omits some of them. The sample contains 280,000 or so clones, over 14% of which appear only once. What these receptors recognize is not known. The sample consisted of naive CD4+ T cells from blood. The receptors here all came from a man aged 18-30 years with type 1 diabetes.

This clone was observed a handful of times. The V gene is TRBV6-5, the J gene TRBJ2-5; 11 nucleotides agree with TRBD2. The CDR3 length is 16 residues. V shed 4 bases and J 3 bases; nucleotides not matched to a gene: 7. Germline V gene lookup returns CDR1 MNHEY and CDR2 SVGAGI. CDR3 loop: CASSSLTSGVEETQYF. CDR3 bases: TGTGCCAGCAGTTCCCTGACTAGCGGGGTAGAAGAGACCCAGTACTTC.

J is TRBJ1-2 and V is TRBV19; no firm D call. Per germline, CDR1 LNHDA and CDR2 SQIVND (reference sequence). The CDR3 consists of 12 residues. V shed 4 bases and J shed 9 bases, with 12 bases lying between them. This CDR3 reads CASSTLRFSYTF. The CDR3 nucleotides are TGTGCCAGTAGTACTCTTCGTTTTAGCTACACCTTC. Full variable domain (rest looked up from reference TRBV19 and TRBJ1-2): DGGITQSPKYLFRKEGQNVTLSCEQNLNHDAMYWYRQDPGQGLRLIYYSQIVNDFQKGDIAEGYSVSREKKESFPLTVTSAQKNPTAFYLCASSTLRFSYTFGSGTRLTVV.

This clone appeared many times. This chain joins TRBV28 and TRBJ2-6; TRBD2 matches 7 bases. This CDR3 has 15 amino acids. The germline gives CDR1 MDHEN, CDR2 SYDVKM. V shed 6 bases and J 1 base; nucleotides not matched to a gene: 3. The CDR3 spells CASSPSGSGANVLTF. The CDR3, as DNA: TGTGCCAGCAGCCCTAGCGGATCTGGGGCCAACGTCCTGACTTTC.

CDR3 protein: CAISEARGSGETQYF. The CDR3 DNA reads as TGTGCCATCAGTGAGGCCAGGGGTTCGGGAGAGACCCAGTACTTC. The chain carries TRBV10-3 and TRBJ2-5; D perhaps matches TRBD1 (6 bases). V was pared by 2 bases and J by 4 bases, with 14 bases between. The CDR3 is 15 amino acids. Per the germline V gene, CDR1 is ENHRY and CDR2 is SYGVKD.

V gene TRBV6-6 combines with J gene TRBJ1-2; TRBD1 matches 8 bases. CDR1 MNHNY and CDR2 SVGAGI come from the germline V gene (reference sequence). V lost 4 bases, J lost 2 bases, and 3 bases stayed unmatched. The CDR3 is 14 amino acids. CDR3 amino acids: CASSSRQGNYGYTF. The CDR3 nucleotides read TGTGCCAGCAGTTCGAGACAGGGGAACTATGGCTACACCTTC.

In its sample, this clone was seen a few times. V gene TRBV5-1 combines with J gene TRBJ2-1; 11 bases are a match to TRBD2. V lost 7 bases and J lost 6; bases outside the gene matches: 6. The CDR3 extends over 14 amino acids. Germline values: CDR1 SGHRS, CDR2 YFSETQ. In nucleotides, the CDR3 is TGCGCCAGCCGCAGACTAGCGGGAATCAATGAGCAGTTCTTC. Amino acid sequence: CASRRLAGINEQFF.

V usage is TRBV4-2 and J usage is TRBJ2-7; 11 positions agree with TRBD2. Losses at the gene ends were 4 bases for V and 3 bases for J; bases not matched to a gene: 8. Germline loops: CDR1 LGHNA, CDR2 YNFKEQ. The CDR3 is made up of 16 amino acids. The CDR3 protein is CASSRLGLAEDYEQYF. The CDR3 coding sequence is TGTGCCAGCAGCCGCCTGGGACTAGCGGAAGACTACGAGCAGTACTTC.

The chain joins TRBV28 to TRBJ2-3; no firm D call. The V end was cut by 1 base, the J end by 11 bases, with 10 bases between. CDR1 and CDR2 from the germline V gene are MDHEN and SYDVKM. This CDR3 contains 12 residues. The DNA of the CDR3 is TGTGCCAGCAGTTTATCAACCGGTTTGCAGTATTTT. This gives the protein CASSLSTGLQYF.

There are a few counts of this clone. V usage is TRBV7-9 and J usage is TRBJ2-7; TRBD1 is a possible D gene (6 bases). The length of the CDR3 is 15 residues. CDR1 is SEHNR, CDR2 FQNEAQ, per germline (reference sequence). V lost 5 bases to trimming and J lost 5 bases, with 19 bases between them. For the CDR3, the DNA is TGTGCCAGCAGCCTACAGGGCCGGGAAATGGACGAGCAGTACTTC. It codes for CASSLQGREMDEQYF.

A few counts support this clone. V usage is TRBV27 and J usage is TRBJ2-2; D is unclear. CDR1 and CDR2 from the germline V gene are MNHEY and SMNVEV (reference sequence). This CDR3 has 16 residues. Trimming took off 1 base at V and 4 bases at J, with 13 bases between the two ends. The CDR3 sequence: CASSLFGPALTGELFF. DNA for the CDR3: TGTGCCAGCAGTTTATTTGGTCCTGCACTCACCGGGGAGCTGTTTTTT.

In this sample, this clone turned up a few times. V is TRBV2 and J is TRBJ2-3, with TRBD2 identical over 8 bases. Germline CDR1 is SNHLY and CDR2 is FYNNEI. The V gene end was trimmed by 7 bases and the J gene end by 2 bases; junction bases not matched to a gene: 14. CDR3 length equals 17 residues. This chain's CDR3 is CASTHGLAGGPTDTQYF. CDR3 in DNA: TGTGCCAGCACCCACGGGCTTGCGGGGGGCCCCACAGATACGCAGTATTTT. Full variable domain (missing parts from reference TRBV2 and TRBJ2-3): EPEVTQTPSHQVTQMGQEVILRCVPISNHLYFYWYRQILGQKVEFLVSFYNNEISEKSEIFDDQFSVERPDGSNFTLKIRSTKLEDSAMYFCASTHGLAGGPTDTQYFGPGTRLTVL.

The chain is built from TRBV5-1 and TRBJ2-7; TRBD1 agrees at 10 bases. Unmatched junction bases numbered 10, after V lost 4 bases and J lost 6 bases. The CDR3 contains 15 residues. Looked up from germline, CDR1 is SGHRS and CDR2 is YFSETQ. CDR3 in amino acids: CASSVGTGVQGEQYF. As DNA, the CDR3 is TGCGCCAGCAGCGTGGGGACAGGGGTTCAGGGCGAGCAGTACTTC.

The CDR3 nucleotides are TGTGCCAGCAGCTTGGTTGGAGGGGCCGAGCAGTACTTC. This codes for CASSLVGGAEQYF. V is TRBV5-4 and J is TRBJ2-5; a possible D gene is TRBD2 (6 bases). The closer fit of TRBJ2-7 to the DNA end suggests the J call may be wrong. Germline lookup yields CDR1 SGHNT and CDR2 YYREEE (reference sequence). This CDR3 is 13 amino acids long.

The CDR3 reads CAISESNNEQFF. CDR3 coding DNA: TGTGCCATCAGTGAGTCCAACAATGAGCAGTTCTTC. The rearrangement joins TRBV10-3 to TRBJ2-1, with D unclear. The CDR3 runs to 12 residues. With 0 bases removed from V and 5 bases from J, the gap between germline ends came to 2 bases. The germline V gene has CDR1 ENHRY and CDR2 SYGVKD.

The rearrangement uses TRBV6-5 and TRBJ1-3, with 8 nucleotides matching TRBD1. Germline assignment: CDR1 MNHEY and CDR2 SVGAGI. The CDR3 totals 13 residues. V was clipped by 7 bases and J by 7 bases; unmatched bases: 6. The CDR3 spells CASNARDRNTIYF. The CDR3 region has the DNA TGTGCCAGCAACGCCAGGGACAGGAACACCATATATTTT.

A few counts support this clone. The chain is built from TRBV7-9 and TRBJ1-1; TRBD1 is a possible D gene (5 bases). V shed 6 bases and J shed 1 base, with 12 bases lying between them. In germline, CDR1 is SEHNR, CDR2 FQNEAQ (reference sequence). CDR3 length equals 14 residues. Written as DNA, the CDR3 is TGTGCCAGCAGTCTCTTAAGGGGGAACACTGAAGCTTTCTTT. Protein: CASSLLRGNTEAFF.

Only a few counts were recorded for this clone. The chain couples TRBV7-2 to TRBJ2-7; 7 nucleotides agree with TRBD2. This CDR3 is built from 14 residues. Germline assignment: CDR1 SGHTA and CDR2 FQGNSA. V trimming: 1 base; J trimming: 3 bases; junction bases outside the gene matches: 3. The CDR3 region is CASSLVGTNYEQYF. In DNA form, the CDR3 reads TGTGCCAGCAGCTTAGTGGGGACTAACTACGAGCAGTACTTC.

The J gene is TRBJ2-1, the V gene TRBV5-1; TRBD2 matches 11 bases. The CDR3 loop spans 15 amino acids. Germline assignment: CDR1 SGHRS and CDR2 YFSETQ. After removal of 1 base from V and 6 bases from J, the junction contained 3 bases not matched to a gene. The CDR3 is CASSLTSGGLNEQFF. For the CDR3, the DNA is TGCGCCAGCAGCTTGACTAGCGGGGGCCTCAATGAGCAGTTCTTC.

The J gene is TRBJ2-5, the V gene TRBV30; D possibly corresponds to TRBD2 (5 bases). The V end was cut by 5 bases, the J end by 4 bases, with 17 bases between. Germline V gene data show CDR1 as GTSNPN and CDR2 as SVGIG (reference sequence). CDR3 length: 14 amino acids. DNA of the CDR3: TGTGCCTGGGGTCGGGATAAGGGCGGAGAGACCCAGTACTTC. It is translated as CAWGRDKGGETQYF.

This clone has only one observation. The chain joins TRBV10-3 to TRBJ2-1; TRBD2 matches at 8 bases. The CDR3 loop spans 16 amino acids. Germline CDR1 and CDR2: ENHRY and SYGVKD. Trimming cost V 7 bases and J 1 base; bases outside gene matches: 9. The CDR3 DNA is TGTGCCATCACCCGGGGTGCGGGAGGATCCTACAATGAGCAGTTCTTC. This sequence encodes CAITRGAGGSYNEQFF.

The rearrangement uses TRBV28 and TRBJ2-1; no clear D gene. Trimming stripped 5 bases from V and 8 bases from J, with 13 bases between. Germline values: CDR1 MDHEN, CDR2 SYDVKM. CDR3 length: 13 residues. CDR3: CASSLTPRHEQFF. The CDR3 region has the DNA TGTGCCAGCAGTCTGACGCCTAGGCATGAGCAGTTCTTC.

The chain recombines TRBV7-9 with TRBJ2-7; D possibly corresponds to TRBD2 (6 bases). Trimming cost V 3 bases and J 6 bases, with 15 bases left between them. The germline V gene has CDR1 SEHNR and CDR2 FQNEAQ (reference sequence). CDR3 size: 14 residues. CDR3 coding DNA: TGTGCCAGCAGCTTCCAGGGAGGCGGACTCGAGCAGTACTTC. Amino acids: CASSFQGGGLEQYF. Full variable domain (outside the CDR3, taken from reference TRBV7-9 and TRBJ2-7): DTGVSQNPRHKITKRGQNVTFRCDPISEHNRLYWYRQTLGQGPEFLTYFQNEAQLEKSRLLSDRFSAERPKGSFSTLEIQRTEQGDSAMYLCASSFQGGGLEQYFGPGTRLTVT.

The V and J genes are TRBV7-2 and TRBJ2-1; D not resolved. CDR3 size: 17 residues. Trimming pared 1 base from V and 1 base from J, leaving 14 bases between. Germline CDR1 SGHTA, CDR2 FQGNSA. The CDR3 DNA sequence: TGTGCCAGCAGCTTAGTGGTCTCCACGAGTTCCTACAATGAGCAGTTCTTC. Its protein product is CASSLVVSTSSYNEQFF.

This clone has a handful of counts. The chain couples TRBV9 to TRBJ2-7, with D possibly TRBD1 on 5 matching bases. V was cut by 0 bases and J by 2 bases, with 9 bases left in between. Germline values: CDR1 SGDLS, CDR2 YYNGEE. CDR3 length: 14 residues. The CDR3 loop reads CASSVDGRAYEQYF. The CDR3 DNA reads TGTGCCAGCAGCGTAGATGGCAGGGCCTACGAGCAGTACTTC.

The chain recombines TRBV30 with TRBJ2-2; no clear D gene. Germline CDR1 and CDR2: GTSNPN and SVGIG (reference sequence). Trimming took off 5 bases at V and 7 bases at J, with 11 bases between the two ends. This CDR3 spans 12 amino acids. The CDR3 protein is CAWAPRSGELFF. The DNA of the CDR3 is TGTGCCTGGGCGCCCCGGAGCGGGGAGCTGTTTTTT.

The rearrangement links TRBV5-1 to TRBJ1-1; D remains ambiguous. Germline assignment: CDR1 SGHRS and CDR2 YFSETQ. Trimming cost V 5 bases and J 1 base, with 9 bases left between them. The CDR3 consists of 13 residues. The DNA for the CDR3 is TGCGCCAGCAGAGTCACAAGGAACACTGAAGCTTTCTTT. This encodes CASRVTRNTEAFF.

V usage is TRBV7-2 and J usage is TRBJ2-4, with a possible D match to TRBD2 (6 bases). The germline V and J ends were trimmed by 0 bases and 6 bases, with 12 bases remaining between them. The CDR3 has 15 residues. Germline V gene lookup returns CDR1 SGHTA and CDR2 FQGNSA. The CDR3 DNA reads TGTGCCAGCAGCTTAGCATCTAGCGTGGTAAACATTCAGTACTTC. Its protein is CASSLASSVVNIQYF. The variable domain in full, with the rest retrieved from reference TRBV7-2 and TRBJ2-4, is GAGVSQSPSNKVTEKGKDVELRCDPISGHTALYWYRQSLGQGLEFLIYFQGNSAPDKSGLPSDRFSAERTGGSVSTLTIQRTQQEDSAVYLCASSLASSVVNIQYFGAGTRLSVL.

This clone has just a few counts. The CDR3 loop is CASSDKLAGSNEQFF. CDR3 bases: TGTGCCAGCTCAGACAAACTAGCGGGGTCCAACGAGCAGTTCTTC. The J gene is TRBJ2-1, the V gene TRBV18, with 10 bases identical to TRBD2. Trimming cost V 5 bases and J 10 bases; bases outside gene matches: 11. CDR1 and CDR2 from the germline V gene are KGHSH and LQKENI. The CDR3 loop spans 15 amino acids.

The genes are TRBV29-1 and TRBJ2-7; 7 nucleotides match TRBD1. J lost 3 bases, V lost 5 bases, and 4 bases had no gene match. Germline V gives CDR1 SQVTM, CDR2 ANQGSEA. The CDR3 length is 12 residues. CDR3 amino acids: CSVLGQNYEQYF. CDR3 DNA: TGCAGCGTTCTGGGACAGAACTACGAGCAGTACTTC.